This entry lists 13 T cell receptor beta chains sequenced from one sample in a study of Ad26.COV2.S vaccination and SARS-CoV-2 variants. Data came from immunoSEQ multiplex PCR; TCRdb stores just in-frame clones and leaves some out. The sample holds some 350,000 clones; just over 90% are singletons and the top ten take around 4%. The sequencing used peripheral blood, collected after recovery from COVID-19. All receptors come from a human donor who had recovered from COVID-19.

This clone appeared a single time. The rearrangement uses TRBV11-3 and TRBJ2-1; 10 bases line up with TRBD2. V shed 1 base, J shed 3 bases, and the junction held 3 bases outside the gene matches. Germline V lookup: CDR1 SGHNT, CDR2 YENEEA. The CDR3 consists of 16 residues. The CDR3 nucleotides are TGTGCCAGCAGCTTAGTGAGCGGGGGGGGCTACAATGAGCAGTTCTTC. The encoded protein is CASSLVSGGGYNEQFF.

The chain's CDR3 is CASMGGSSYNEQFF. CDR3 in DNA: TGTGCCAGCATGGGGGGGAGCTCCTACAATGAGCAGTTCTTC. The chain joins TRBV7-8 to TRBJ2-1; TRBD2 matches at 7 bases. The junction had 3 bases not matched to a gene; V was cut back by 7 bases and J by 0 bases. CDR3 size: 14 residues. Per the germline V gene, CDR1 is SGHVS and CDR2 is FQNEAQ.

The chain joins TRBV19 to TRBJ2-5, with TRBD1 identical over 9 bases. Trimming removed 4 bases from V and 5 bases from J; junction bases left unmatched: 11. Germline CDR1 is LNHDA and CDR2 is SQIVND (reference sequence). CDR3 length equals 16 residues. The CDR3 is CASSKRGTGFLETQYF. The CDR3 DNA sequence: TGTGCCAGTAGTAAAAGGGGGACAGGGTTTTTGGAGACCCAGTACTTC.

The rearrangement uses TRBV4-1 and TRBJ1-1; TRBD1 matches 7 bases. The junction had 6 bases not matched to a gene; V was cut back by 0 bases and J by 5 bases. The CDR3 loop spans 15 amino acids. Germline CDR1 reads MGHRA; CDR2 reads YSYEKL. The CDR3 sequence: CASSQEGTGVTEAFF. CDR3 in DNA: TGCGCCAGCAGCCAAGAGGGAACAGGGGTGACTGAAGCTTTCTTT.

The chain uses TRBV18 and TRBJ2-7, with TRBD1 as a possible D gene (5 bases). The CDR3 is 14 amino acids. Trimming took off 2 bases at V and 3 bases at J, with 11 bases between the two ends. Germline CDR1 KGHSH, CDR2 LQKENI. The CDR3 loop reads CASSPVDSIYEQYF. The CDR3, as DNA: TGTGCCAGCTCACCAGTCGACAGTATCTACGAGCAGTACTTC.

The J gene is TRBJ1-1, the V gene TRBV12-3 or TRBV12-4; D call uncertain. The V gene lost 1 base and the J gene lost 3 bases, with 6 bases spanning the gap. The CDR3 sequence is 13 residues long. The CDR3 nucleotides are TGTGCCAGCAGTTTAGGGAGGGACACTGAAGCTTTCTTT. Its translation is CASSLGRDTEAFF.

This clone was recorded once. CDR3 region: CASSEPDSNYGYTF. The CDR3 nucleotides are TGCGCCAGCAGTGAACCAGATTCTAACTATGGCTACACCTTC. The V call is TRBV10-2, the J call TRBJ1-2; D is unresolved. Germline V gives CDR1 WSHSY, CDR2 SAAADI. The CDR3 covers 14 residues. V was trimmed by 3 bases and J by 0 bases, leaving 8 bases between them.

This chain joins TRBV2 and TRBJ1-5; TRBD1 might be the D (5 bases). Germline-derived CDR1 and CDR2 are SNHLY and FYNNEI. The CDR3 runs 13 residues. V was trimmed by 6 bases and J by 1 base, leaving 7 bases between them. The CDR3 region has the DNA TGTGCCAGCAGGGGGGGGAGCAATCAGCCCCAGCATTTT. Translating gives CASRGGSNQPQHF.

The chain has TRBV14 and TRBJ2-7; 10 bases fit TRBD2. Trimming cost V 0 bases and J 1 base; bases outside gene matches: 3. The CDR3 sequence is 16 residues long. Germline loops: CDR1 SGHDN, CDR2 FVKESK. The CDR3 DNA sequence: TGTGCCAGCAGCCAAGAGAGCGGGGGGGCATCCTACGAGCAGTACTTC. The encoded protein is CASSQESGGASYEQYF.

This rearrangement joins TRBV9 to TRBJ2-2, with D unresolved. Trimming cost V 0 bases and J 4 bases, with 4 bases left between them. The CDR3 is 13 amino acids. Germline V gene sequence: CDR1 SGDLS, CDR2 YYNGEE. This chain's CDR3 is CASSVGTTGELFF. CDR3 coding DNA: TGTGCCAGCAGCGTAGGCACCACCGGGGAGCTGTTTTTT.

On this clone: This specimen includes other DNA sequences encoding the same CDR3. The V and J genes are TRBV7-6 and TRBJ2-5; 9 bases line up with TRBD2. The germline gives CDR1 SGHVS, CDR2 FNYEAQ. The trim removed 1 base at V and 5 bases at J, leaving 5 bases unmatched. This CDR3 region has 15 residues. The CDR3 DNA sequence: TGTGCCAGCAGCTTAGGGGCGGGGGGGCAGGAGACCCAGTACTTC. Residues: CASSLGAGGQETQYF.

The chain has TRBV3-1 (or the pseudogene TRBV3-2) and TRBJ1-5; D not certain. V gave up 0 bases and J gave up 7 bases, with 4 bases separating them. The CDR3 totals 12 residues. CDR1 LGHDT and CDR2 YNNKEL come from the germline V gene (reference sequence). CDR3 amino acids: CASSQDKQPQHF. DNA of the CDR3: TGTGCCAGCAGCCAAGATAAACAGCCCCAGCATTTT.

The chain links TRBV3-1 (or the pseudogene TRBV3-2) to TRBJ1-1; D gene uncertain. V lost 3 bases, J lost 1 base, and 12 bases lay in between. CDR3 length: 15 amino acids. Germline V CDR1 and CDR2: LGHDT, YNNKEL (reference sequence). In DNA form, the CDR3 reads TGTGCCAGCAGCCATATCAGATCCGGGAACACTGAAGCTTTCTTT. Translating it yields CASSHIRSGNTEAFF.